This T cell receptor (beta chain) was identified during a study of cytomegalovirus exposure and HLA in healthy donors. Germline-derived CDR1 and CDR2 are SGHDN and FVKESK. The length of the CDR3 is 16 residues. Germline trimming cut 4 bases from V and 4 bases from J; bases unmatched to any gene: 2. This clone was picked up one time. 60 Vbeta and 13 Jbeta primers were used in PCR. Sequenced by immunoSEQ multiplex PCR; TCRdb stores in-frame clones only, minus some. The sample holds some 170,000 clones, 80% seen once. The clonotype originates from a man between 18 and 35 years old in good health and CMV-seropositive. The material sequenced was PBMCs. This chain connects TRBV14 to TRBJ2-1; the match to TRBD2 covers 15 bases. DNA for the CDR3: TGTGCCAGCAGCCCCGGGACTAGCGGGGGGTACAATGAGCAGTTCTTC. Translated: CASSPGTSGGYNEQFF.